This record concerns one T cell receptor beta chain sequence. Data came from immunoSEQ multiplex PCR; TCRdb stores just in-frame clones and leaves some out. The sample has more than 20,000 clones, almost 90% seen once; the top ten hold less than 9%. This record comes from a study of blood T cell repertoires in COVID-19. Per germline, CDR1 LNHDA and CDR2 SQIVND (reference sequence). V was pared by 9 bases and J by 8 bases, with 6 bases of the junction left unmatched. CDR3 length: 14 amino acids. Source material: peripheral blood. This TCR derives from a human donor in a cohort sampled during active COVID-19. J is TRBJ2-2 and V is TRBV19; 13 nucleotides align to TRBD2. Here the CDR3 reads CASEGTSGKGELFF. CDR3 sequence (DNA): TGTGCCAGCGAAGGGACTAGCGGGAAGGGGGAGCTGTTTTTT.